This T cell receptor beta chain was observed in a study of CD4 T cells in relation to SARS-CoV-2 and coronaviruses. Turning to the study itself: Negative control cultures got HIV-1 Nef peptides or no peptide. Study-level results: SARS-CoV-2-driven expansion was significantly weaker in crossreactive than monoreactive clones.

The CDR3 is 11 amino acids. Deletions cut 8 bases from V and 6 bases from J, with 11 bases between. Germline V gives CDR1 MNHEY, CDR2 SVGAGI. Unexposed donor CD4+ T cells date from about 2011-2019, before the COVID-19 pandemic. Isolation of CD4+ T cells took place after around eleven days in culture. On this clone itself: What it binds is not known.

Profiled with immunoSEQ multiplex PCR; TCRdb holds only in-frame clones, not every one. Among 20,000 to 25,000 clones listed, over 60% were seen once. The chain employs TRBV6-5 and TRBJ2-7; tentative D call: TRBD2 (5 bases). Sequencing used CD4+ T cells from PBMCs, cultured in vitro. The TCR sequence derives from a human donor in good health. CDR3 loop: CASWSAGEQYF. The CDR3 region has the DNA TGTGCCAGCTGGTCGGCGGGCGAGCAGTACTTC.